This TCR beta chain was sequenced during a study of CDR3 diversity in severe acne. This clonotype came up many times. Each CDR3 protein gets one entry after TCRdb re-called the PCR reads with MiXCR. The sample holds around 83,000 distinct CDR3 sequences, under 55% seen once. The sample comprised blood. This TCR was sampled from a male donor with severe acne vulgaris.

Written as DNA, the CDR3 is TGTGCCAGCAGCTTAGACCAGGGAGGCACTGAAGCTTTCTTT. This encodes CASSLDQGGTEAFF. V gene TRBV7-9 combines with J gene TRBJ1-1, with TRBD1 as a possible D gene (5 bases). The CDR3 length is 14 residues. V was trimmed by 1 base and J by 4 bases, leaving 10 bases between them. The germline CDR1 and CDR2 sequences are SEHNR and FQNEAQ (reference sequence).